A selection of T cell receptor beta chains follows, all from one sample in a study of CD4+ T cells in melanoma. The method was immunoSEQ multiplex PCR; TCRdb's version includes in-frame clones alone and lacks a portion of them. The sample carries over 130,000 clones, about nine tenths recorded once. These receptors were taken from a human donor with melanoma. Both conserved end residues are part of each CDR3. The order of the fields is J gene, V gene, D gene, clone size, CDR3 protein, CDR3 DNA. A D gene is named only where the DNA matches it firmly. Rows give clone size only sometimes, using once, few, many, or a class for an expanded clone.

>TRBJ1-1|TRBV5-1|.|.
CASSTDSLNTEAFF
TGCGCCAGCAGCACCGACAGCTTGAACACTGAAGCTTTCTTT
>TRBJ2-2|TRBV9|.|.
CASSVVGGTGELFF
TGTGCCAGCAGCGTAGTGGGGGGAACCGGGGAGCTGTTTTTT
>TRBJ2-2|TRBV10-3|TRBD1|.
CAISEQGGPNTGELFF
TGTGCCATCAGTGAACAGGGGGGCCCTAACACCGGGGAGCTGTTTTTT
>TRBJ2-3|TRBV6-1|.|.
CASSERQATDTQYF
TGTGCCAGCAGTGAACGACAGGCCACAGATACGCAGTATTTT
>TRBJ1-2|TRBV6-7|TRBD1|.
CASSYSGQGVYYGYTF
TGTGCCAGCAGTTATTCCGGACAGGGAGTGTACTATGGCTACACCTTC
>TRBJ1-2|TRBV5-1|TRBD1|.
CASGRGTGDGYTF
TGCGCCAGTGGGAGAGGGACAGGAGACGGCTACACCTTC
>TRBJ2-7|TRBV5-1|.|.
CASSATGSSTQQYF
TGCGCCAGCAGCGCAACAGGGTCCTCAACCCAGCAGTACTTC
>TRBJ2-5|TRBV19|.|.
CASSIGLRGGTQYF
TGTGCCAGTAGTATAGGGTTGAGGGGCGGGACCCAGTACTTC
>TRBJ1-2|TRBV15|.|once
CATSRDSYYGYTF
TGTGCCACCAGCAGGGACAGTTACTATGGCTACACCTTC
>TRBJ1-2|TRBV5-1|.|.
CASSYRTDFNYGYTF
TGCGCCAGCAGCTACAGGACAGATTTTAACTATGGCTACACCTTC
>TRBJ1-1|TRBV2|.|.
CASSKDMNTEAFF
TGTGCCAGCAGTAAAGACATGAACACTGAAGCTTTCTTT
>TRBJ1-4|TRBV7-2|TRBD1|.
CASSPGQGGGEKLFF
TGTGCCAGCAGCCCAGGACAGGGAGGGGGTGAAAAACTGTTTTTT
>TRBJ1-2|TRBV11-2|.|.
CASSLGNYGYTF
TGTGCCAGCAGCCTCGGGAACTATGGCTACACCTTC
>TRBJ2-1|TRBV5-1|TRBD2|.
CASSLGLAGGQFF
TGCGCCAGCAGCTTGGGGCTAGCGGGGGGGCAGTTCTTC
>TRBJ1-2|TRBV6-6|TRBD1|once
CASRITAGGQFGYTF
TGTGCCAGCAGGATTACGGCAGGGGGGCAATTTGGCTACACCTTC
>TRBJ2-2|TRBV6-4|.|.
CASSARGELFF
TGTGCCAGCAGTGCCAGGGGGGAGCTGTTTTTT
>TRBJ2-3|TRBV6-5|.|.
CASSPHGEDTQYF
TGTGCCAGCAGCCCACATGGTGAAGATACGCAGTATTTT
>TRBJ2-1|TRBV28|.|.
CASSLTGYNEQFF
TGTGCCAGCAGTTTAACCGGGTACAATGAGCAGTTCTTC
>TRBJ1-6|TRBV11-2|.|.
CASSLDGSVSPLHF
TGTGCCAGCAGCTTAGATGGGTCGGTATCACCCCTCCACTTT
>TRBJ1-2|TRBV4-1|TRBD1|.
CASSLNRGLGGYTF
TGCGCCAGCAGCCTGAACAGGGGTCTAGGGGGCTACACCTTC
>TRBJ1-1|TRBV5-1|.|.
CASSLGGIGTEAFF
TGCGCCAGCAGCTTAGGAGGGATTGGCACTGAAGCTTTCTTT
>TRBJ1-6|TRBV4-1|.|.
CASSQDADGNSPLHF
TGCGCCAGCAGCCAAGACGCAGACGGGAATTCACCCCTCCACTTT
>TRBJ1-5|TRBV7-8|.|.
CASSRGGKPQHF
TGTGCCAGCAGCAGAGGGGGTAAGCCCCAGCATTTT
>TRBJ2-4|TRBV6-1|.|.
CASSESLGSSKNIQYF
TGTGCCAGCAGTGAATCCTTGGGAAGTTCCAAAAACATTCAGTACTTC
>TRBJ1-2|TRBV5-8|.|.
CAPDMPRNYGYTF
TGTGCCCCAGACATGCCAAGGAACTATGGCTACACCTTC
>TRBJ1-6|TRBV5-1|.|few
CASSNGSYSPLHF
TGCGCCAGCAGTAATGGGTCGTATTCACCCCTCCACTTT
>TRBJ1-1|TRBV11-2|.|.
CASSLGLGAWNTEAFF
TGTGCCAGCAGCTTAGGCTTGGGGGCCTGGAACACTGAAGCTTTCTTT
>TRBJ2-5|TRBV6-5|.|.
CASSYGGETQYF
TGTGCCAGCAGTTACGGGGGGGAGACCCAGTACTTC
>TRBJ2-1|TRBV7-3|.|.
CASSSETAAAFNEQFF
TGTGCCAGCAGCTCCGAGACAGCCGCGGCATTCAATGAGCAGTTCTTC